Sequencing of this TCR beta chain was carried out in a study of T-cell memory formation after mild COVID-19. About the research overall: Clustering of TCRs was largely donor specific.

Using its own MiXCR run on the 5' RACE reads, TCRdb lists one record per CDR3 protein. The sample includes 220,000 or so distinct CDR3 sequences, over 9.5% of them seen just once. The table lists this clonotype with many counts. The CDR3 spans 16 residues. J gave up 6 bases and V 0 bases, and 5 bases lay outside the gene matches. Germline values: CDR1 SGHKS, CDR2 YYEKEE (reference sequence). The receptor comes from a man younger than 30 who had mild COVID-19 (a few samples of this study predate the infection). Cell type and time point are not known. The chain has TRBV5-5 and TRBJ2-1, with 11 bases fitting TRBD2. The sequencing sample was made of PBMCs or a T cell subset sorted from them (not recorded which). The CDR3 DNA is TGTGCCAGCAGCTTGGCCCAACTAGCGGGGGCCAATGAGCAGTTCTTC. It specifies CASSLAQLAGANEQFF.